A selection of T cell receptor beta chains follows, all from one sample in a study of blood T cell repertoires in COVID-19. Assay used: immunoSEQ multiplex PCR; TCRdb lists only in-frame clones, some missing. The data show around 200,000 clones, roughly four fifths seen once. Sequencing was carried out using peripheral blood. The receptors were gathered from a woman between 35 and 50 years old with acute or convalescent COVID-19. CDR3s include the opening cysteine and the closing phenylalanine or tryptophan. D genes are given only for firm matches. Some rows mark clone size as missing; the rest say once, few, many or name a class of expanded clone.

D gene,clone size,V gene,J gene,CDR3 DNA,CDR3 protein
TRBD1,-,TRBV28,TRBJ1-4,TGTGCCATCCAACCCGGGACAGTGAACCATCGGGGTGAAAAACTGTTTTTT,CAIQPGTVNHRGEKLFF
-,-,TRBV5-8,TRBJ2-6,TGTGCCAGCAGCTCCCCGGCTCAGCTGCTCGGGTCTGGGGCCAACGTCCTGACTTTC,CASSSPAQLLGSGANVLTF
-,-,TRBV10-1,TRBJ2-7,TGCGCCAGCACAGGGCATACCTACGAGCAGTACTTC,CASTGHTYEQYF
TRBD2,-,TRBV19,TRBJ2-3,TGTGCCAGTAGTATGCCCGCCGCGGGGGGAGATACGCAGTATTTT,CASSMPAAGGDTQYF
TRBD2,-,TRBV27,TRBJ2-1,TGTGCCAGCAGTTTGTTACTAGCGGGAGGGATCAATGAGCAGTTCTTC,CASSLLLAGGINEQFF
TRBD2,-,TRBV6-5,TRBJ2-7,TGTGCCAGCAGTTACGGGACTAGCGGGAACGAGCAGTACTTC,CASSYGTSGNEQYF
-,-,TRBV5-4,TRBJ1-2,TGTGCCAGCAGCTTGGGACGGGACAAGTTTAATGGCTACACCTTC,CASSLGRDKFNGYTF
TRBD2,-,TRBV11-1,TRBJ2-1,TGTGCCAGCAGCCAGGGACTAGTGGGCTACAATGAGCAGTTCTTC,CASSQGLVGYNEQFF
-,-,TRBV27,TRBJ2-1,TGTGCCAGCAGTTTTTTGGGCCGTATCGTCAATGAGCAGTTCTTC,CASSFLGRIVNEQFF
TRBD1,-,TRBV5-1,TRBJ2-7,TGCGCCAGCAGCTTGGGACAGGGGGAGATGGAGGGGCAGTACTTC,CASSLGQGEMEGQYF
-,-,TRBV28,TRBJ2-7,TGTGCCAGCAGGGGTGGACAGCGAGCCCGCTCCTACGAGCAGTACTTC,CASRGGQRARSYEQYF
TRBD2,-,TRBV27,TRBJ2-3,TGTGCCAGCAGTTTTTATCCTAGCGGGAGGTCGGTAGGCCAAATGGGTACGCAGTATTTT,CASSFYPSGRSVGQMGTQYF
-,-,TRBV15,TRBJ1-2,TGTGCCACCAGCTCAGGGCGTTTGGGGGGCTACACCTTC,CATSSGRLGGYTF
-,-,TRBV19,TRBJ1-1,TGTGCCAGTAGTATGGACAGCGGAAACACTGAAGCTTTCTTT,CASSMDSGNTEAFF
TRBD1,-,TRBV5-1,TRBJ1-1,TGCGCCAGCAGCCTACAGGGGGCGTCGAACACTGAAGCTTTCTTT,CASSLQGASNTEAFF
-,few,TRBV2,TRBJ1-5,TGTGCCAGCAGTGAGCAGGCCGGGGGTAGCAATCAGCCCCAGCATTTT,CASSEQAGGSNQPQHF
TRBD2,-,TRBV5-1,TRBJ2-1,TGCGCCAGCAGCCTTACTAGCGGGGCGAATACCTACAATGAGCAGTTCTTC,CASSLTSGANTYNEQFF
-,-,TRBV7-9,TRBJ1-1,TGTGCCAGCAGCCCGTCCGGGAGATTGAACACTGAAGCTTTCTTT,CASSPSGRLNTEAFF
-,few,TRBV5-4,TRBJ2-7,TGTGCCAGCAGCTTCTGGGACTCACGATCCTACGAGCAGTACTTC,CASSFWDSRSYEQYF
TRBD1,few,TRBV24-1,TRBJ2-5,TGTGCCACCAGTGATTTCCCCGGAGAGGGGGCGTATGGAGAGACCCAGTACTTC,CATSDFPGEGAYGETQYF